Presented here are 4 T cell receptor beta chains from one specimen sequenced in a study of response to subunit inactivated influenza vaccine. MiXCR, applied by TCRdb to the RT-PCR reads, yields one record per CDR3 protein. The table lists approximately 700,000 distinct CDR3 sequences, around 13% of them singletons. This material consisted of PBMCs from blood, taken about 14 days before vaccination. The receptors were sampled from a man in his fifties or sixties who received an inactivated influenza vaccine.

The chain carries TRBV30 and TRBJ1-5; a weak D match, TRBD1 (6 bases). CDR3 size: 15 residues. Germline V lookup: CDR1 GTSNPN, CDR2 SVGIG (reference sequence). Trimming took 3 bases from V and 3 from J, leaving 15 bases between them. The CDR3 DNA sequence: TGTGCCTGGAGCGGGGGCTCTAGGGCCAATCAGCCCCAGCATTTT. The encoded protein is CAWSGGSRANQPQHF.

This clonotype showed up just a few times. V usage is TRBV7-2 and J usage is TRBJ2-1; 10 nucleotides line up with TRBD1. CDR1 and CDR2 (germline): SGHTA, FQGNSA. The CDR3 contains 15 residues. Germline trimming cut 5 bases from V and 4 bases from J; bases unmatched to any gene: 5. CDR3 bases: TGTGCCAGCAGCGCAGGACAGGGGGGATACAATGAGCAGTTCTTC. Protein: CASSAGQGGYNEQFF.

This clonotype was detected only a few times. J is TRBJ2-3 and V is TRBV29-1; D assignment may be TRBD1 or TRBD2 (5 bases each). The germline gives CDR1 SQVTM, CDR2 ANQGSEA. This CDR3 spans 15 amino acids. Deletions cut 0 bases from V and 0 bases from J, with 10 bases between. CDR3 amino acids: CSVEELGDSTDTQYF. The DNA of the CDR3 is TGCAGCGTTGAAGAGTTGGGGGATAGCACAGATACGCAGTATTTT.

J is TRBJ1-6 and V is TRBV20-1, with TRBD1 matching over 7 bases. Germline V lookup: CDR1 DFQATT, CDR2 SNEGSKA (reference sequence). With V trimmed by 6 bases and J by 5 bases, 7 bases remained unmatched. The CDR3 is 14 amino acids. In DNA form, the CDR3 reads TGCAGTGCCGAAGTCGGGACAGATAATTCACCCCTCCACTTT. Translation: CSAEVGTDNSPLHF.